This entry lists 12 T cell receptor beta chains sequenced from one sample in a study of cytomegalovirus exposure and HLA in healthy donors. Amplification used 60 Vbeta primers and 13 Jbeta primers. Only in-frame clones appear in the TCRdb table, and some are missing; sequencing was by immunoSEQ multiplex PCR. The sample has about 31,000 clones, around 87% seen once. What was sequenced was PBMCs. The source of these receptors is a boy between 10 and 17 years old in good health and CMV-seronegative.

The chain uses TRBV4-1 and TRBJ2-2; TRBD1 agrees at 8 bases. The germline V gene encodes CDR1 MGHRA and CDR2 YSYEKL. J gave up 4 bases and V 4 bases, and 2 bases lay outside the gene matches. The length of the CDR3 is 14 residues. CDR3 loop: CASSPTGATGELFF. In DNA, the CDR3 is TGCGCCAGCAGCCCGACAGGGGCCACCGGGGAGCTGTTTTTT.

This sequence joins TRBV5-1 and TRBJ2-3, with 9 bases that match TRBD1. Germline CDR1 reads SGHRS; CDR2 reads YFSETQ. The CDR3 runs to 15 residues. V shed 4 bases and J 3 bases; nucleotides not matched to a gene: 6. The CDR3 bases are TGCGCCAGCAGCCGGGGACAGGGTGGAACAGATACGCAGTATTTT. This gives the protein CASSRGQGGTDTQYF. Using reference TRBV5-1 and TRBJ2-3 for the parts outside the CDR3, the full variable domain is KAGVTQTPRYLIKTRGQQVTLSCSPISGHRSVSWYQQTPGQGLQFLFEYFSETQRNKGNFPGRFSGRQFSNSRSEMNVSTLELGDSALYLCASSRGQGGTDTQYFGPGTRLTVL.

The gene calls are TRBV4-1 and TRBJ1-2; D may be TRBD1 (6 bases). Germline V CDR1 and CDR2: MGHRA, YSYEKL. Deletions cut 3 bases from V and 0 bases from J, with 11 bases between. CDR3 size: 15 residues. The CDR3 nucleotides are TGCGCCAGCAGCCAGGACAGATCAGCTAACTATGGCTACACCTTC. Protein sequence: CASSQDRSANYGYTF.

This clone was observed once. This chain joins TRBV2 and TRBJ2-1; 8 nucleotides match TRBD1. Germline V CDR1 and CDR2: SNHLY, FYNNEI. J lost 9 bases, V lost 5 bases, and 3 bases had no gene match. The CDR3 is made up of 12 amino acids. The CDR3 loop reads CASSPDRVEQFF. In nucleotides, the CDR3 is TGTGCCAGCAGTCCGGACAGGGTTGAGCAGTTCTTC.

The V and J genes are TRBV25-1 and TRBJ2-1; D gene unclear. CDR3 length: 15 amino acids. The germline V gene encodes CDR1 MGHDK and CDR2 SYGVNS. V lost 6 bases and J lost 0, with 12 bases in between. As DNA, the CDR3 is TGTGCCAGCAGCATCGAAAACAGCTCCTACAATGAGCAGTTCTTC. Translation: CASSIENSSYNEQFF.

This clone was observed a few times. The chain combines TRBV7-6 with TRBJ2-1, with TRBD2 matching over 13 bases. The length of the CDR3 is 13 residues. J lost 12 bases, V lost 4 bases, and 3 bases had no gene match. The germline V gene has CDR1 SGHVS and CDR2 FNYEAQ. For the CDR3, the DNA is TGTGCCAGCAGCTCATGGACTAGCGGGGGGCAGTTCTTC. Protein product: CASSSWTSGGQFF.

The rearrangement joins TRBV5-4 to TRBJ2-7; 8 bases map to TRBD2. Germline CDR1 and CDR2: SGHNT and YYREEE (reference sequence). The V segment lost 0 bases and the J segment 0 bases; nucleotides outside the gene matches: 8. This CDR3 is built from 17 residues. CDR3 sequence reads: CASSLDFGGGTSYEQYF. The CDR3 DNA reads TGTGCCAGCAGCTTGGATTTCGGGGGGGGGACCTCCTACGAGCAGTACTTC.

The J gene is TRBJ2-5, the V gene TRBV6-1, with D perhaps TRBD1 (7 bases). This CDR3 region has 15 residues. Between the trimmed V and J ends, which lost 5 bases and 4 bases, there was a span of 17 bases. CDR1 and CDR2 from the germline V gene are MNHNS and SASEGT. The CDR3 DNA is TGTGCCAGCAGTTCCCGATCAGGGGGGCGAGAGACCCAGTACTTC. Amino acid sequence: CASSSRSGGRETQYF.

The V call is TRBV10-3, the J call TRBJ1-5; D gene ambiguous. The V end was cut by 3 bases, the J end by 2 bases, with 5 bases between. The germline V gene encodes CDR1 ENHRY and CDR2 SYGVKD. CDR3 length equals 13 residues. CDR3 bases: TGTGCCATCAGTGATCCGGGCAATCAGCCCCAGCATTTT. This encodes CAISDPGNQPQHF.

The chain employs TRBV18 and TRBJ1-2, with TRBD1 as a possible D gene (5 bases). Trimming left V 2 bases short and J 4 bases short, with 14 bases between. CDR1 and CDR2 (germline): KGHSH, LQKENI. The CDR3 loop spans 15 amino acids. The chain's CDR3 is CASSPSIREFYGYTF. The CDR3 DNA reads TGTGCCAGCTCACCATCCATCAGGGAATTCTATGGCTACACCTTC.

The chain couples TRBV6-6 to TRBJ2-2; 11 nucleotides match TRBD1. Unmatched junction bases numbered 0, after V lost 2 bases and J lost 4 bases. The CDR3 sequence is 15 residues long. Germline CDR1 and CDR2: MNHNY and SVGAGI (reference sequence). The CDR3 nucleotides read TGTGCCAGCAGTTACGGACAGGGGGCCACCGGGGAGCTGTTTTTT. Residues: CASSYGQGATGELFF.

V and J are TRBV7-3 and TRBJ2-1, with 14 bases lining up with TRBD2. The CDR3 runs 16 residues. The V gene's germline CDR1 is SGHTA and CDR2 FQGTGA. The ends lost 5 bases at V and 7 bases at J; junction bases unmatched: 7. The CDR3 sequence is CASSAMGLAGVNEQFF. DNA of the CDR3: TGTGCCAGCAGCGCCATGGGACTAGCGGGGGTTAATGAGCAGTTCTTC.